Listed below are T cell receptor beta chains from one sample, sequenced in a study of T-cell reconstitution after alpha-beta-depleted transplantation in children. In TCRdb, the PCR reads were re-called with MiXCR into one record per CDR3 protein. The data show some 500,000 distinct CDR3 sequences, with about 33% seen just once and under 3% held by the top ten. The material sequenced was PBMCs from the stem cell graft donor, taken from the stem cell graft. The origin of the receptors is a human donor who donated a stem cell graft to a child with aplastic anemia. The CDR3 runs from the conserved cysteine through the conserved F or W. A D gene is named only where the DNA matches it firmly. Not all rows give a size; the values are once, few, many and, for expanded clones, a class.

TGTGCCAGCAGCCCAAACAGGGCTGAAGCTTTCTTT	CASSPNRAEAFF	-	TRBJ1-1	once	TRBV7-9
TGCAGTGCAAGAGGGACTAGCCATTACGAGCAGTACTTC	CSARGTSHYEQYF	TRBD2	TRBJ2-7	-	TRBV20-1
TGCAGTGCTAGGGCCAGCGGGAGGACCGGGGAGCTGTTTTTT	CSARASGRTGELFF	TRBD2	TRBJ2-2	few	TRBV20-1
TGCGCCAGCAGCCCTTCCAGGCAGGGCCTCTCTGGGGCCAACGTCCTGACTTTC	CASSPSRQGLSGANVLTF	-	TRBJ2-6	-	TRBV4-3
TGCAGTGCTGATCGACAGTTCGTCAAAAACATTCAGTACTTC	CSADRQFVKNIQYF	-	TRBJ2-4	few	TRBV20-1
TGTGCCAGCAGCCAAGGACAGCGCAGAACCTTC	CASSQGQRRTF	-	TRBJ1-2	-	TRBV11-3
TGTGCCAGCAAGCTATTGAGCAGAGCCGGGGAGCTGTTTTTT	CASKLLSRAGELFF	-	TRBJ2-2	-	TRBV5-5
TGTGCCAGCAGCGTTGACAGGGGGCACTCCTACGAGCAGTACTTC	CASSVDRGHSYEQYF	TRBD1	TRBJ2-7	-	TRBV7-9
TGTGCCAGCAGTTTAGCTTCCTGGCGGGGCACAGATACGCAGTATTTT	CASSLASWRGTDTQYF	-	TRBJ2-3	few	TRBV12-3/TRBV12-4
TGCGCCAGCAGCCAAGATCGGCGGATCAATCAGCCCCAGCATTTT	CASSQDRRINQPQHF	-	TRBJ1-5	-	TRBV4-3
TGCAGTGCCCTACCGCGTGACTCCTACGAGCAGTACTTC	CSALPRDSYEQYF	-	TRBJ2-7	-	TRBV20-1
TGTGCCAGCAGCCCCGAGGGACGGATAAGCTATGGCTACACCTTC	CASSPEGRISYGYTF	-	TRBJ1-2	-	TRBV9
TGTGCCAGTAGTATAGATCGACTTTACAGGAACACTGAAGCTTTCTTT	CASSIDRLYRNTEAFF	-	TRBJ1-1	-	TRBV19
TGTGCCAGCAGCTTGGTGTCGGGGGGCTTCCAAGAGACCCAGTACTTC	CASSLVSGGFQETQYF	-	TRBJ2-5	-	TRBV7-2
TGTGCCAGTGCCCGGGACAGGGGAAGCAATCAGCCCCAGCATTTT	CASARDRGSNQPQHF	TRBD1	TRBJ1-5	once	TRBV19
TGTGCCAGCTCACAAATTGGACGTAGTGGGAACACTGAAGCTTTCTTT	CASSQIGRSGNTEAFF	-	TRBJ1-1	few	TRBV18
TGTGCCAGCAGCTTAAACGGTGGTAGGGCAGATACGCAGTATTTT	CASSLNGGRADTQYF	-	TRBJ2-3	-	TRBV7-3
TGTGCCATGGGCTGGGGGACGGAGCCGGGAAACACCATATATTTT	CAMGWGTEPGNTIYF	-	TRBJ1-3	-	TRBV5-6
TGCGCCAGCAGCCCCACGGGGACAGGAGGAGAGACCCAGTACTTC	CASSPTGTGGETQYF	TRBD1	TRBJ2-5	-	TRBV5-1
TGCGCCAGCAGCTTGGTGGCTAGCGGGAGGGTTAGCACAGATACGCAGTATTTT	CASSLVASGRVSTDTQYF	TRBD2	TRBJ2-3	-	TRBV5-1